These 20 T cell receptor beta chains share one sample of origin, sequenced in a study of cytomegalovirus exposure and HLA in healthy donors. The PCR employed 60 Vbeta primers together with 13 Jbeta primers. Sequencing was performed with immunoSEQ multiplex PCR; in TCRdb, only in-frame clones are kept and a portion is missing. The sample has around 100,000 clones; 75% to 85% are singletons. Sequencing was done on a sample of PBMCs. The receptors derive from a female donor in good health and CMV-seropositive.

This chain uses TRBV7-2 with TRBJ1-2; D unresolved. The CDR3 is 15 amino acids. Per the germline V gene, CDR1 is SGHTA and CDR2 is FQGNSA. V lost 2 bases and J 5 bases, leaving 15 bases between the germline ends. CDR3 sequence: CASSLTAGRTYGYTF. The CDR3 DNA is TGTGCCAGCAGCTTAACCGCCGGACGGACTTATGGCTACACCTTC.

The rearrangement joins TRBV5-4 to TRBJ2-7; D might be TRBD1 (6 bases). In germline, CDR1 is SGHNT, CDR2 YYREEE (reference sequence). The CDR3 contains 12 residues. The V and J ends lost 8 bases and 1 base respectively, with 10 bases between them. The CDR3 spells CARGDISYEQYF. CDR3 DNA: TGTGCCAGAGGGGACATATCCTACGAGCAGTACTTC.

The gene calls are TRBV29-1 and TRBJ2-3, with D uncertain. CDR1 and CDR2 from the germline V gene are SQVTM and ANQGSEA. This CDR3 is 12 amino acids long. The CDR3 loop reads CSFSPGTDTQYF. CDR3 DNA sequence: TGCAGTTTCTCTCCCGGCACAGATACGCAGTATTTT.

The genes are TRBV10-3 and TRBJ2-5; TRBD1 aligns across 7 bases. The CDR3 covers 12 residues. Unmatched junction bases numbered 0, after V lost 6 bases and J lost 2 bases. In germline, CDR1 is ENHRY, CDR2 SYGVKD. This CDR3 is CAISRGQETQYF. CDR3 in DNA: TGTGCCATCAGCAGGGGGCAAGAGACCCAGTACTTC.

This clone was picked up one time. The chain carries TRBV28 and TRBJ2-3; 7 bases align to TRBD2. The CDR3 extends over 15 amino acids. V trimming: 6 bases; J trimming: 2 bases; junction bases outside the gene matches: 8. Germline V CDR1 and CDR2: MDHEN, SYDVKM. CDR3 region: CASRLPGGLTDTQYF. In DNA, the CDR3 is TGTGCCAGCAGGCTCCCGGGGGGACTCACAGATACGCAGTATTTT.

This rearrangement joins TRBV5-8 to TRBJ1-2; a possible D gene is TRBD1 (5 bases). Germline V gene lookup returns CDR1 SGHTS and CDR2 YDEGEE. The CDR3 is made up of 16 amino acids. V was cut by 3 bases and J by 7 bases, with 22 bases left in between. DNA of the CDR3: TGTGCCAGCAGCTCGGACACCCCCGGGGGGGGTGGTGGCTACACCTTC. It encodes CASSSDTPGGGGGYTF.

The CDR3 DNA follows: TGTGCCTGGAGTGGACTCCTACAAGAGACCCAGTACTTC. This sequence encodes CAWSGLLQETQYF. This chain uses TRBV30 with TRBJ2-5; D remains ambiguous. The ends were cut back, 1 base at V and 2 bases at J, with 8 bases in the middle. CDR1 GTSNPN and CDR2 SVGIG come from the germline V gene (reference sequence). The CDR3 totals 13 residues.

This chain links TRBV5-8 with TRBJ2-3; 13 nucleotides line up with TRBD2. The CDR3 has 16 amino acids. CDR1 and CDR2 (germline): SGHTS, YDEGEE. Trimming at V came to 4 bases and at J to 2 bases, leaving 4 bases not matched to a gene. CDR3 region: CASSLGLAGYTDTQYF. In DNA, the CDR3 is TGTGCCAGCAGCCTGGGACTAGCGGGGTACACAGATACGCAGTATTTT.

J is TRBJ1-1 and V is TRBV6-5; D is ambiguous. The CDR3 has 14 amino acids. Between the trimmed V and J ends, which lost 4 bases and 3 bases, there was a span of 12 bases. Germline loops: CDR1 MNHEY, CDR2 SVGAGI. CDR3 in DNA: TGTGCCAGCAGTTCTAGGACTCCCTACACTGAAGCTTTCTTT. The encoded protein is CASSSRTPYTEAFF.

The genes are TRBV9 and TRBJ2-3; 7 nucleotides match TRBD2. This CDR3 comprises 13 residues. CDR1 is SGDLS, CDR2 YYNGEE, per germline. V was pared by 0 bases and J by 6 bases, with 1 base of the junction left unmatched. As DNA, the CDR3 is TGTGCCAGCAGCGTAGGTAGCGGGGATACGCAGTATTTT. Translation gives CASSVGSGDTQYF.

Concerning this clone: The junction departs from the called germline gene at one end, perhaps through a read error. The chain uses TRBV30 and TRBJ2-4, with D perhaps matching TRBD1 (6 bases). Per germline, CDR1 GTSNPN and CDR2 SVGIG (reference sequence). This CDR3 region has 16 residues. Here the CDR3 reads CAWSPWGQGAKNSQYF. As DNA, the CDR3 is TGTGCCTGGAGTCCGTGGGGGCAAGGAGCCAAAAACAGTCAGTACTTC.

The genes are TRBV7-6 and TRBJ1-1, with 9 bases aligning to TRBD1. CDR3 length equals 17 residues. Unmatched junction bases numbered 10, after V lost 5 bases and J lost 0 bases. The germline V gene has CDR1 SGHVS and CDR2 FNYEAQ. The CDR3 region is CASSPRGGQGLNTEAFF. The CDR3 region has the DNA TGTGCCAGCAGCCCAAGAGGGGGACAGGGCCTGAACACTGAAGCTTTCTTT.

CDR3 amino acids: CASSADRVGPNTGELFF. CDR3 nucleotide sequence: TGTGCCAGCAGCGCGGACAGGGTCGGGCCGAACACCGGGGAGCTGTTTTTT. The V call is TRBV9, the J call TRBJ2-2, with 8 bases that match TRBD1. Germline CDR1 is SGDLS and CDR2 is YYNGEE. This CDR3 is 17 amino acids long. V was clipped by 3 bases and J by 0 bases; unmatched bases: 7.

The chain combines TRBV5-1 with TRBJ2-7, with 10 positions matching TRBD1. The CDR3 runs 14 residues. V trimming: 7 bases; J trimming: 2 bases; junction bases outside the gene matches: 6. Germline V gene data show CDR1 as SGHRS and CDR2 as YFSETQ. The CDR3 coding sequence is TGCGCCAGCCGGTCCGGGACAGGGGCCTACGAGCAGTACTTC. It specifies CASRSGTGAYEQYF.

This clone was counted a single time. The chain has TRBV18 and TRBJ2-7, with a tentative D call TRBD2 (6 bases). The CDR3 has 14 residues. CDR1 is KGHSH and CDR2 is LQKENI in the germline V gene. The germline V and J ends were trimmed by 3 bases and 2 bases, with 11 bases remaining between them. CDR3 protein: CASSPATGAYEQYF. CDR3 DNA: TGTGCCAGCTCACCCGCTACGGGGGCCTACGAGCAGTACTTC.

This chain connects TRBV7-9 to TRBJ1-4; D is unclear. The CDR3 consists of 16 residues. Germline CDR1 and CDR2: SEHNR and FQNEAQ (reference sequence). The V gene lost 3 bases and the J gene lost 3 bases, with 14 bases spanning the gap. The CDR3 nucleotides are TGTGCCAGCAGCTTGAGACTGCAACGGGCTAATGAAAAACTGTTTTTT. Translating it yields CASSLRLQRANEKLFF.

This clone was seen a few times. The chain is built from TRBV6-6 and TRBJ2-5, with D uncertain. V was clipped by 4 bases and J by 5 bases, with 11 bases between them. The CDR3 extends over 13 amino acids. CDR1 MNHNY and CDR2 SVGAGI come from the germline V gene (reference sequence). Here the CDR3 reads CASSSTESETQYF. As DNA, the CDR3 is TGTGCCAGCAGTTCCACAGAGTCCGAGACCCAGTACTTC.

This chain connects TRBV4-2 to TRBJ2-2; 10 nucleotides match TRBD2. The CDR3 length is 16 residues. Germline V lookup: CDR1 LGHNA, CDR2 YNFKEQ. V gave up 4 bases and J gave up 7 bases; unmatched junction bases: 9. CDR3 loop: CASSLVSLAGVGELFF. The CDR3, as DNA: TGTGCCAGCAGCCTAGTCAGTCTAGCGGGGGTCGGGGAGCTGTTTTTT.

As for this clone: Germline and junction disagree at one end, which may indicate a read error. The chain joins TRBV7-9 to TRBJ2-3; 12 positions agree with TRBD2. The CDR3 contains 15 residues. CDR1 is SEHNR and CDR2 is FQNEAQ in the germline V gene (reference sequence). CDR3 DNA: TGTTCCAGCAGCTCGACTAGCGGGAGTGGGGATACGCAGTATTTT. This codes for CSSSSTSGSGDTQYF.

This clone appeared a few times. The CDR3 region is CASSVGVADVSQYF. The CDR3 nucleotides read TGTGCCAGCAGCGTAGGAGTAGCGGATGTCAGTCAGTATTTT. The V and J genes are TRBV9 and TRBJ2-3; tentatively, D is TRBD2 (6 bases). CDR3 length: 14 amino acids. With 0 bases removed from V and 12 bases from J, the gap between germline ends came to 17 bases. The germline V gene encodes CDR1 SGDLS and CDR2 YYNGEE.